This T cell receptor (beta chain) is drawn from a study of T cell responses to AZD1222 COVID-19 vaccine. As concerns this clone: The antigen remains unidentified.

The CDR3 has 15 amino acids. Germline V lookup: CDR1 MNHEY, CDR2 SVGAGI. The ends were cut back, 6 bases at V and 4 bases at J, with 16 bases in the middle. The repertoire was sequenced with immunoSEQ multiplex PCR; TCRdb's copy has only in-frame clones and lacks some. In the table there are over 85,000 clones, approximately 94% of which are singletons. Study-wide findings and caveats: It should be noted that donors were predominantly white British and more often female, and clonal diversity was possibly underestimated.

The specimen was peripheral blood, collected 28 days after the second AZD1222 dose. The genes are TRBV6-5 and TRBJ1-5, with D perhaps TRBD1 (6 bases). This TCR was sampled from an adult who received the AZD1222 COVID-19 vaccine. The chain's CDR3 is CASSRDRRENQPQHF. The CDR3 nucleotides are TGTGCCAGCAGCCGCGACAGGAGGGAGAATCAGCCCCAGCATTTT.